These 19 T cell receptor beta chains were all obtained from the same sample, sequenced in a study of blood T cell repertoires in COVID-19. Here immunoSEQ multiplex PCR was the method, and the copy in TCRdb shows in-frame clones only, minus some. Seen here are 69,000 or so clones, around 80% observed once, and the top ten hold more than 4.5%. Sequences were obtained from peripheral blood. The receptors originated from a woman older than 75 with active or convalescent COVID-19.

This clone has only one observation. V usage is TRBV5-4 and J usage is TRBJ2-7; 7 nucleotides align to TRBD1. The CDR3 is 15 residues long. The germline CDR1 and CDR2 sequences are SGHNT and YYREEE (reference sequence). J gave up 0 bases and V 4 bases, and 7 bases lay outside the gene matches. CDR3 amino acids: CASSPWTGSSYEQYF. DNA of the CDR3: TGTGCCAGCAGCCCATGGACAGGAAGCTCCTACGAGCAGTACTTC.

For the CDR3, the DNA is TGTGCTACTGGGCGACCCTATAATTCACCCCTCCACTTT. Translating gives CATGRPYNSPLHF. The chain links TRBV30 to TRBJ1-6; D is uncertain. The germline gives CDR1 GTSNPN, CDR2 SVGIG (reference sequence). CDR3 length: 13 amino acids.

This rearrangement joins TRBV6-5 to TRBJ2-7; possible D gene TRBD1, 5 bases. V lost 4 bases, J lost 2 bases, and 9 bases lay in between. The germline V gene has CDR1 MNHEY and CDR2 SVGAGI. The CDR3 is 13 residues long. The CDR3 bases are TGTGCCAGCAGTTCACAGGTAGCCTACGAGCAGTACTTC. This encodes CASSSQVAYEQYF.

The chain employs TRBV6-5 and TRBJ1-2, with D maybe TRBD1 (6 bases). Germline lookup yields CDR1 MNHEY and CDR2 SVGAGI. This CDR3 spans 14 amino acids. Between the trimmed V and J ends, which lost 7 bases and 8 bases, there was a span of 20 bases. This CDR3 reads CASITKTGSWGYTF. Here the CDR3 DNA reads TGTGCCAGCATAACCAAAACAGGGTCTTGGGGCTACACCTTC.

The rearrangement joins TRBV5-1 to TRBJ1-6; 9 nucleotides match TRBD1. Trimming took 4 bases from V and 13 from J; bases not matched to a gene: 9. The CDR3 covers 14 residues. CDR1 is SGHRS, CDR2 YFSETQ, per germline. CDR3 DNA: TGCGCCAGCAGCGAAACCGGGACAGGGAGCCCCCTCCACTTT. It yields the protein CASSETGTGSPLHF.

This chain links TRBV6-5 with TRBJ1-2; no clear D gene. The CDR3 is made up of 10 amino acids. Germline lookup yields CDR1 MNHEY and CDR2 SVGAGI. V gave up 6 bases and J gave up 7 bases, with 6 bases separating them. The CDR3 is CASSLFGYTF. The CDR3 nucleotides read TGTGCCAGCAGCCTATTTGGCTACACCTTC.

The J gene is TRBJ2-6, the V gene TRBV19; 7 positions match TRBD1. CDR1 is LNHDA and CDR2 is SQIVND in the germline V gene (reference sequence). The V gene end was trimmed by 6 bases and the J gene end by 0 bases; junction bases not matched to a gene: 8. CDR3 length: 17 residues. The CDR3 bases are TGTGCCAGTAGCGAAAGACAGGGCAACTCTGGGGCCAACGTCCTGACTTTC. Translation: CASSERQGNSGANVLTF.

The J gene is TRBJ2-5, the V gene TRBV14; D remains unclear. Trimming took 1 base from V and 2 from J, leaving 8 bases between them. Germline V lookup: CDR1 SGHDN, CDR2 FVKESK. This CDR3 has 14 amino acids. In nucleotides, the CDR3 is TGTGCCAGCAGCCAAGTAAACAGACAAGAGACCCAGTACTTC. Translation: CASSQVNRQETQYF.

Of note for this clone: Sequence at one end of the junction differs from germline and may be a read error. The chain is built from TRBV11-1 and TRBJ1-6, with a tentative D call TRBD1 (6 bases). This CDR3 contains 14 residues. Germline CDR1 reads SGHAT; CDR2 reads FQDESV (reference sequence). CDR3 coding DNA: TGTGCCAGCGGCTTGTGGACAGCGAATTCACCCCTCCACTTT. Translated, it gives CASGLWTANSPLHF.

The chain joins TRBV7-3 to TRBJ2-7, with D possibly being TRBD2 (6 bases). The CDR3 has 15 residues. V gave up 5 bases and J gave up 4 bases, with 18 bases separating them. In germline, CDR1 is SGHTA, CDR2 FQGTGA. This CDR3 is CASSPFAGPGYEQYF. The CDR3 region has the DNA TGTGCCAGCAGCCCATTTGCGGGGCCGGGGTACGAGCAGTACTTC. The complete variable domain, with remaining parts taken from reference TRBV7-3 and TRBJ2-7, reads GAGVSQTPSNKVTEKGKYVELRCDPISGHTALYWYRQSLGQGPEFLIYFQGTGAADDSGLPNDRFFAVRPEGSVSTLKIQRTERGDSAVYLCASSPFAGPGYEQYFGPGTRLTVT.

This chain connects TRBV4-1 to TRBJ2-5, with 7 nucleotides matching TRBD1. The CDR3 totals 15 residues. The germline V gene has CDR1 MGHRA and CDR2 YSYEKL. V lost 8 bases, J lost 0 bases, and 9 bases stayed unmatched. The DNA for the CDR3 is TGCGCCAGCTCCCGAAACAGGGGAAACCAAGAGACCCAGTACTTC. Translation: CASSRNRGNQETQYF.

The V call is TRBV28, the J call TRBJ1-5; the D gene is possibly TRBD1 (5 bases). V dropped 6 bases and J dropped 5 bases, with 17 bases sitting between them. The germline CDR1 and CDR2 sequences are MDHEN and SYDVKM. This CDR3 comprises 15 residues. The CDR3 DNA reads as TGTGCCAGCAGCCCCGCTCAAGGAGGGGATCAGCCCCAGCATTTT. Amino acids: CASSPAQGGDQPQHF.

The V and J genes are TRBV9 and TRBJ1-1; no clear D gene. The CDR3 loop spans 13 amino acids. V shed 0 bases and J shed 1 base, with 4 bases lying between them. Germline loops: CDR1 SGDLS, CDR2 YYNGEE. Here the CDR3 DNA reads TGTGCCAGCAGCGTAGACACGAACACTGAAGCTTTCTTT. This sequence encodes CASSVDTNTEAFF.

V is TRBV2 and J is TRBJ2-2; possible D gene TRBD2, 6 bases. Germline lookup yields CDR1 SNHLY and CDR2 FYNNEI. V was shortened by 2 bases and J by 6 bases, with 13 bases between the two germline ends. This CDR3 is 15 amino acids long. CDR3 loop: CASSERGSRAGELFF. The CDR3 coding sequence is TGTGCCAGCAGTGAACGGGGGTCCAGGGCCGGGGAGCTGTTTTTT.

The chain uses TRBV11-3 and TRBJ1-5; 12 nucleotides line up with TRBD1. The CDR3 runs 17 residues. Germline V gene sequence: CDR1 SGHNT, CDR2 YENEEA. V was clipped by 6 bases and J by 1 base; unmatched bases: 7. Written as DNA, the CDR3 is TGTGCCAGCAGATTCGGGACAGGGGGCAGGAGCAATCAGCCCCAGCATTTT. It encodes CASRFGTGGRSNQPQHF.

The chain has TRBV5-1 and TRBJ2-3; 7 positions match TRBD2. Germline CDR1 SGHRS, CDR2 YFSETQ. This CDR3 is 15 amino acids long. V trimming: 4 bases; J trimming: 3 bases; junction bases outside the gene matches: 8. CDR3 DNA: TGCGCCAGCAGCAGGACCGGGGAGGGGACAGATACGCAGTATTTT. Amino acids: CASSRTGEGTDTQYF.

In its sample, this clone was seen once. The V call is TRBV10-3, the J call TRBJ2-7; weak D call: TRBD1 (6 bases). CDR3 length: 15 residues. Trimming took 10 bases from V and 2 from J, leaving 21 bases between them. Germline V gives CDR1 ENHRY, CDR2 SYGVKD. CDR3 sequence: CATYNPGEGAYEQYF. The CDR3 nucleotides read TGTGCCACCTACAATCCAGGGGAAGGAGCCTACGAGCAGTACTTC.

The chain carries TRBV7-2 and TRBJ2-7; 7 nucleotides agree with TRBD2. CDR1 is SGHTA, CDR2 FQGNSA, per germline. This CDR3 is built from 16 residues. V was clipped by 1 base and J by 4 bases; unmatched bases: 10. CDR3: CASSLGISGASYEQYF. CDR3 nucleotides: TGTGCCAGCAGCTTAGGGATCAGCGGGGCCTCTTACGAGCAGTACTTC. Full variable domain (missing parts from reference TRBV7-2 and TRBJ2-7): GAGVSQSPSNKVTEKGKDVELRCDPISGHTALYWYRQSLGQGLEFLIYFQGNSAPDKSGLPSDRFSAERTGGSVSTLTIQRTQQEDSAVYLCASSLGISGASYEQYFGPGTRLTVT.

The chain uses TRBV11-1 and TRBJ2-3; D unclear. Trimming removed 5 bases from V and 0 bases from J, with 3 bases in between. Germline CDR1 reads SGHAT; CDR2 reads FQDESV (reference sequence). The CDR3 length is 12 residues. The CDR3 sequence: CASSHSTDTQYF. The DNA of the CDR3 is TGTGCCAGCAGCCATAGCACAGATACGCAGTATTTT.